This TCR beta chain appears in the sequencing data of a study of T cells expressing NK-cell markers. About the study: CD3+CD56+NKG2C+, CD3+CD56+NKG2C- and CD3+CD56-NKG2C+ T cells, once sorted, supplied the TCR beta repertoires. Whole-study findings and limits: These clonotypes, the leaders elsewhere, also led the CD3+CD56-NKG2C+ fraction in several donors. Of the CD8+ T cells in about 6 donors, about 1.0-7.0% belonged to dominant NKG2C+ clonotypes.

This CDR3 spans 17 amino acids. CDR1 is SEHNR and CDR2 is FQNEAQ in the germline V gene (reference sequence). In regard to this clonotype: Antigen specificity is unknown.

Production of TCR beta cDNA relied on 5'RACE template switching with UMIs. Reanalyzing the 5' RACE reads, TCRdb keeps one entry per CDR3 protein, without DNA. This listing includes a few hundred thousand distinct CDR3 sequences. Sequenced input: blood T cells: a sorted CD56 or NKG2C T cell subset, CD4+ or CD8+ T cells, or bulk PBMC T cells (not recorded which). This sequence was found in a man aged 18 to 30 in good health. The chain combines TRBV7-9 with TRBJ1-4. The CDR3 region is CASSGDLSTTRSEKLFF.